This is a list of T cell receptor beta chains from one sample in a study of shared T cell receptors in the human thymus. Repertoires were generated with immunoSEQ multiplex PCR, while TCRdb's copy carries only in-frame clones and drops some. This sample has more than 300,000 clones, with around 95% found just once. Sequenced input: thymocytes. The receptors come from a human donor. CDR3s include the opening cysteine and the closing phenylalanine or tryptophan. The order of the fields is clone size, D gene, J gene, V gene, CDR3 length, CDR3 DNA, CDR3 protein. D genes are given only for firm matches. Clone size is given for some rows only: seen once, a few or many times, or a class if the clone is expanded.

NA | TRBD1 | TRBJ2-4 | TRBV14 | 18 | TGTGCCAGCAGCCAAGGGAATAACAGGGGGACTGCCAAAAACATTCAGTACTTC | CASSQGNNRGTAKNIQYF
few | NA | TRBJ1-2 | TRBV27 | 16 | TGTGCCAGCAGTATTGGACGGATACAGCTAAGCTATGGCTACACCTTC | CASSIGRIQLSYGYTF
NA | TRBD2 | TRBJ2-1 | TRBV7-9 | 14 | TGTGCCAGCAGCTTAGGAGCGGGAGGCAATGAGCAGTTCTTC | CASSLGAGGNEQFF
NA | NA | TRBJ2-7 | TRBV18 | 15 | TGTGCCAGCTCACCCCGGGACGGGGTCTCCTACGAGCAGTACTTC | CASSPRDGVSYEQYF
NA | TRBD2 | TRBJ2-5 | TRBV4-2 | 16 | TGTGCCAGCAGCCAGGAGACTAGCGGAGCTGGAGAGACCCAGTACTTC | CASSQETSGAGETQYF
once | TRBD2 | TRBJ2-2 | TRBV4-3 | 18 | TGCGCCAGCAGCCATTCCTCCGAGCGGGGGTTGAACACCGGGGAGCTGTTTTTT | CASSHSSERGLNTGELFF
NA | NA | TRBJ1-2 | TRBV29-1 | 10 | TGCAGCGTTGCAGGGGTCGGCTACACCTTC | CSVAGVGYTF
NA | TRBD1 | TRBJ2-7 | TRBV5-6 | 13 | TGTGCCAGCAGCTGGGACAGGGTCGGCGAGCAGTACTTC | CASSWDRVGEQYF
NA | NA | TRBJ2-6 | TRBV2 | 17 | TGTGCCAGCAGTGACCGGGGTCCCATCTCTGGGGCCAACGTCCTGACTTTC | CASSDRGPISGANVLTF
NA | NA | TRBJ1-3 | TRBV6-1 | 14 | TGTGCCAGCAGTGGATGGCCGGGTGGAAACACCATATATTTT | CASSGWPGGNTIYF
once | TRBD1 | TRBJ1-2 | TRBV27 | 13 | TGTGCCAGCAGTTTTTCAAGGGGGCTTGGCTACACCTTC | CASSFSRGLGYTF
NA | NA | TRBJ2-1 | TRBV27 | 12 | TGTGCCAGCAGTTTATCCAGGAATGAGCAGTTCTTC | CASSLSRNEQFF
NA | NA | TRBJ2-1 | TRBV6-5 | 14 | TGTGCCAGCAGTTCCCCGGACCCCTACAATGAGCAGTTCTTC | CASSSPDPYNEQFF
NA | TRBD2 | TRBJ2-7 | TRBV5-6 | 16 | TGTGCCAGCAGCTTGTTCCTAGCGGGAGGGGGTAGCGAGCAGTACTTC | CASSLFLAGGGSEQYF
NA | NA | TRBJ2-2 | TRBV19 | 16 | TGTGCCAGTAGTATGTGGCCCCCCAGGGGAGGCGGGGAGCTGTTTTTT | CASSMWPPRGGGELFF
NA | TRBD1 | TRBJ2-1 | TRBV9 | 17 | TGTGCCAGCAGCGTAGCTACCAAGAGGGGGCGAGTAAATGAGCAGTTCTTC | CASSVATKRGRVNEQFF